This T cell receptor (beta chain) was recorded in a study of cytomegalovirus exposure and HLA in healthy donors. Researchers ran the PCR with 60 Vbeta and 13 Jbeta primers. Clones were read by immunoSEQ multiplex PCR, and TCRdb kept only the in-frame ones, dropping some. The data hold around 86,000 clones, with 70% to 80% observed a single time. Study observations and caveats: More clonal expansion characterized HLA-associated TCR beta chains than equally common others in a later analysis.

In the case of this clone: Its matching antigen is unknown.

From germline, CDR1 is SGHRS and CDR2 YFSETQ. The CDR3 is made up of 16 amino acids. Losses at the gene ends were 4 bases for V and 2 bases for J; bases not matched to a gene: 5. The sample taken for sequencing was PBMCs. The rearrangement joins TRBV5-1 to TRBJ2-2; TRBD1 aligns across 10 bases. This sequence originates from a man aged 50-60 years in good health and CMV-seropositive. Here the CDR3 reads CASSPDRGRNTGELFF. CDR3 nucleotides: TGCGCCAGCAGCCCTGACAGGGGGCGCAACACCGGGGAGCTGTTTTTT.